The present T cell receptor (beta chain) was sequenced within a study of cytomegalovirus exposure and HLA in healthy donors. Whole-study context: From HLA-typed donors, an early data release held some 80 million unique TCRs.

Study-wide results and caveats: Information on immune exposure was restricted to one variable (CMV serostatus). Some V segments (TRBV6-2 and TRBV6-3 among them) were excluded as indistinguishable.

The ends were cut back, 2 bases at V and 0 bases at J, with 2 bases in the middle. The CDR3 loop spans 13 amino acids. Germline V CDR1 and CDR2: SGHAT, FQNNGV. This clone has a handful of counts. The target antigen is unknown. It was with 60 Vbeta and 13 Jbeta primers that the PCR ran. The repertoire was sequenced with immunoSEQ multiplex PCR; TCRdb's copy has only in-frame clones and lacks some. The sample consists of around 190,000 clones, roughly 85% of them appearing once. Sequencing was done on a sample of PBMCs. The source is a woman in her 50s in good health and CMV-seronegative. V and J are TRBV11-2 and TRBJ2-1; D is unclear. This CDR3 reads CASSLRSYNEQFF. The CDR3 nucleotides read TGTGCCAGCAGCTTACGCTCCTACAATGAGCAGTTCTTC. Based on the CDR3 plus reference TRBV11-2 and TRBJ2-1, the full variable domain is EAGVAQSPRYKIIEKRQSVAFWCNPISGHATLYWYQQILGQGPKLLIQFQNNGVVDDSQLPKDRFSAERLKGVDSTLKIQPAKLEDSAVYLCASSLRSYNEQFFGPGTRLTVL.